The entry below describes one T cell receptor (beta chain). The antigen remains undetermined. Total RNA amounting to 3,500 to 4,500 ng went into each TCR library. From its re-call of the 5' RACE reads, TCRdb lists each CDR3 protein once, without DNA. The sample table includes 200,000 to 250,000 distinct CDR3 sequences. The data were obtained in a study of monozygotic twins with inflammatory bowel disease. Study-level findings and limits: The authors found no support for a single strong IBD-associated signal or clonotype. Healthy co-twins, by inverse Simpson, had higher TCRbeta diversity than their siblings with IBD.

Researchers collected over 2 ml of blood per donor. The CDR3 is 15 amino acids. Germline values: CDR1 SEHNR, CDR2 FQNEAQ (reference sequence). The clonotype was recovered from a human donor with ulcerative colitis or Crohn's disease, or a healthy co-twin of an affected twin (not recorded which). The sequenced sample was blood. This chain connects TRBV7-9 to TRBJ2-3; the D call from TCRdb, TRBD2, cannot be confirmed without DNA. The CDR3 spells CASSTGLGSTDTQYF.